These 18 T cell receptor beta chains came from one sample sequenced in a study of blood T cell repertoires in COVID-19. Clones were read by immunoSEQ multiplex PCR, and TCRdb kept only the in-frame ones, dropping some. The top ten hold roughly a sixth of the sample, which has 80,000 or so clones, roughly 80% seen once. The sample was peripheral blood. The receptors shown here come from a woman aged 80 or over with acute or convalescent COVID-19.

The chain has TRBV6-6 and TRBJ1-5; D is unresolved. Germline V gives CDR1 MNHNY, CDR2 SVGAGI (reference sequence). This CDR3 is built from 12 residues. With 6 bases removed from V and 7 bases from J, the gap between germline ends came to 10 bases. The CDR3 is CASRYTSQPQHF. CDR3 coding DNA: TGTGCCAGCAGATATACGAGCCAGCCCCAGCATTTT.

This clone was recorded once. The V call is TRBV19, the J call TRBJ1-2; possibly TRBD1 for D (5 bases). There are 13 residues in the CDR3. V lost 7 bases and J 8 bases, leaving 17 bases between the germline ends. Germline-derived CDR1 and CDR2 are LNHDA and SQIVND (reference sequence). In DNA, the CDR3 is TGTGCCAGTACTTTTGGGACTAGCACGGGCTACACCTTC. Translation: CASTFGTSTGYTF.

The rearrangement uses TRBV11-2 and TRBJ2-1; 10 nucleotides line up with TRBD1. The CDR3 length is 16 residues. The junction had 15 bases not matched to a gene; V was cut back by 7 bases and J by 9 bases. CDR1 SGHAT and CDR2 FQNNGV come from the germline V gene. The CDR3 region has the DNA TGTGCCAGCACGCCGGGACAGGGGAAAAGCCTTCCTGAGCAGTTCTTC. Amino acids: CASTPGQGKSLPEQFF.

This sequence joins TRBV10-3 and TRBJ1-5; possible D gene TRBD1, 5 bases. V lost 10 bases and J 5 bases, leaving 12 bases between the germline ends. Germline V gene sequence: CDR1 ENHRY, CDR2 SYGVKD. The CDR3 runs 12 residues. CDR3 DNA sequence: TGTGCCACGGGACTTTTAGATCAGCCCCAGCATTTT. Residues: CATGLLDQPQHF.

This clone was picked up one time. V gene TRBV18 combines with J gene TRBJ2-7; 15 nucleotides line up with TRBD2. The germline V gene has CDR1 KGHSH and CDR2 LQKENI. The length of the CDR3 is 17 residues. Trimming at V came to 3 bases and at J to 0 bases, leaving 3 bases not matched to a gene. In DNA, the CDR3 is TGTGCCAGCTCACCCGGGACTAGCGGGGGGATCTCCTACGAGCAGTACTTC. This codes for CASSPGTSGGISYEQYF.

The genes are TRBV7-2 and TRBJ2-3; D perhaps matches TRBD1 (6 bases). Trimming shortened V by 6 bases and J by 4 bases, and 17 bases separated the two germline ends. Looked up from germline, CDR1 is SGHTA and CDR2 is FQGNSA. The CDR3 loop spans 15 amino acids. The CDR3 region has the DNA TGTGCCAGCAGACCCGGACAGCTCTTCTCAGATACGCAGTATTTT. This codes for CASRPGQLFSDTQYF.

This clone was observed once. V and J are TRBV2 and TRBJ1-2, with D unresolved. The CDR3 has 11 residues. Germline V gene data show CDR1 as SNHLY and CDR2 as FYNNEI. Trimming stripped 4 bases from V and 6 bases from J, with 6 bases between. As DNA, the CDR3 is TGTGCCAGCAGTGGCCCGGATGGCTACACCTTC. Its protein is CASSGPDGYTF.

This rearrangement joins TRBV7-2 to TRBJ1-4, with TRBD1 as a possible D gene (6 bases). Trimming removed 6 bases from V and 2 bases from J, with 16 bases in between. The CDR3 contains 16 residues. Germline V CDR1 and CDR2: SGHTA, FQGNSA. This CDR3 is CASSRQGIGTNEKLFF. CDR3 bases: TGTGCCAGCAGTCGGCAGGGGATAGGCACTAATGAAAAACTGTTTTTT.

The rearrangement joins TRBV11-2 to TRBJ2-1, with TRBD2 matching over 9 bases. Losses at the gene ends were 3 bases for V and 7 bases for J; bases not matched to a gene: 7. Germline loops: CDR1 SGHAT, CDR2 FQNNGV. This CDR3 is 15 amino acids long. CDR3 DNA: TGTGCCAGCAGCTTTACGGCGGGGGGGCAGAATGAGCAGTTCTTC. Its translation: CASSFTAGGQNEQFF.

This chain links TRBV19 with TRBJ2-1, with TRBD2 matching over 15 bases. There are 17 residues in the CDR3. CDR1 and CDR2 from the germline V gene are LNHDA and SQIVND (reference sequence). V lost 4 bases, J lost 7 bases, and 8 bases stayed unmatched. CDR3 loop: CASSTGLAGGLRNEQFF. CDR3 DNA sequence: TGTGCCAGTAGTACGGGACTAGCGGGGGGTCTCAGGAATGAGCAGTTCTTC. Full variable domain (remainder filled in from reference TRBV19 and TRBJ2-1): DGGITQSPKYLFRKEGQNVTLSCEQNLNHDAMYWYRQDPGQGLRLIYYSQIVNDFQKGDIAEGYSVSREKKESFPLTVTSAQKNPTAFYLCASSTGLAGGLRNEQFFGPGTRLTVL.

V and J are TRBV10-2 and TRBJ1-5; D is possibly TRBD1 (5 bases). This CDR3 is built from 16 residues. V was cut by 0 bases and J by 0 bases, with 9 bases left in between. Germline V lookup: CDR1 WSHSY, CDR2 SAAADI. The CDR3 DNA reads as TGCGCCAGCAGTGAGTCGAAGGGGAATAGCAATCAGCCCCAGCATTTT. Its translation is CASSESKGNSNQPQHF.

The rearrangement joins TRBV14 to TRBJ1-2; D may be TRBD1 (5 bases). The V end lost 0 bases, the J end lost 4 bases, and 12 bases lay between the germline ends. The CDR3 covers 15 residues. Germline CDR1 reads SGHDN; CDR2 reads FVKESK. DNA of the CDR3: TGTGCCAGCAGCCAAGAGCGACAGTCTCTCTATGGCTACACCTTC. It yields the protein CASSQERQSLYGYTF.

The table lists this clone with a count of one. This rearrangement joins TRBV5-6 to TRBJ2-7; 10 nucleotides line up with TRBD2. Germline CDR1 SGHDT, CDR2 YYEEEE. With V trimmed by 4 bases and J by 4 bases, 14 bases remained unmatched. The CDR3 spans 17 residues. DNA for the CDR3: TGTGCCAGCAGCCCTTGGGGAGCGGGGGGGCCTGGGTACGAGCAGTACTTC. This gives the protein CASSPWGAGGPGYEQYF.

This chain joins TRBV9 and TRBJ2-7; a possible D gene is TRBD1 (5 bases). The CDR3 is 15 amino acids. V lost 4 bases and J 2 bases, leaving 16 bases between the germline ends. Germline-derived CDR1 and CDR2 are SGDLS and YYNGEE. The CDR3 here is CASSNRSSCAYEQYF. The CDR3 DNA is TGTGCCAGCAGCAACAGGAGCTCTTGCGCCTACGAGCAGTACTTC.

V and J are TRBV5-1 and TRBJ2-2; 14 positions agree with TRBD2. The CDR3 spans 15 residues. Trimming took 6 bases from V and 7 from J; bases not matched to a gene: 5. CDR1 SGHRS and CDR2 YFSETQ come from the germline V gene. The CDR3: CASTRTSGGHGELFF. The CDR3 DNA sequence: TGCGCCAGCACCAGGACTAGCGGGGGGCACGGGGAGCTGTTTTTT.

The chain recombines TRBV5-1 with TRBJ2-1, with TRBD2 as a possible D gene (6 bases). CDR1 SGHRS and CDR2 YFSETQ come from the germline V gene. Trimming left V 6 bases short and J 0 bases short, with 13 bases between. The CDR3 sequence is 15 residues long. The CDR3 is CASKREEGSYNEQFF. The CDR3 DNA is TGCGCCAGCAAGCGTGAGGAGGGCTCCTACAATGAGCAGTTCTTC.

The chain combines TRBV19 with TRBJ2-2, with D maybe TRBD2 (6 bases). The V end lost 8 bases, the J end lost 0 bases, and 10 bases lay between the germline ends. CDR1 is LNHDA, CDR2 SQIVND, per germline (reference sequence). This CDR3 comprises 14 residues. CDR3 nucleotide sequence: TGTGCCAGTTCCCCTAGCGCGAACACCGGGGAGCTGTTTTTT. Translated, it gives CASSPSANTGELFF. Full variable domain (rest looked up from reference TRBV19 and TRBJ2-2): DGGITQSPKYLFRKEGQNVTLSCEQNLNHDAMYWYRQDPGQGLRLIYYSQIVNDFQKGDIAEGYSVSREKKESFPLTVTSAQKNPTAFYLCASSPSANTGELFFGEGSRLTVL.

This clone was seen once. The chain is built from TRBV28 and TRBJ1-5; D remains ambiguous. This CDR3 has 14 amino acids. V was shortened by 8 bases and J by 4 bases, with 15 bases between the two germline ends. Germline V CDR1 and CDR2: MDHEN, SYDVKM. The chain's CDR3 is CASLPGVGNQPQHF. CDR3 nucleotides: TGTGCCAGCCTCCCGGGAGTGGGGAATCAGCCCCAGCATTTT.